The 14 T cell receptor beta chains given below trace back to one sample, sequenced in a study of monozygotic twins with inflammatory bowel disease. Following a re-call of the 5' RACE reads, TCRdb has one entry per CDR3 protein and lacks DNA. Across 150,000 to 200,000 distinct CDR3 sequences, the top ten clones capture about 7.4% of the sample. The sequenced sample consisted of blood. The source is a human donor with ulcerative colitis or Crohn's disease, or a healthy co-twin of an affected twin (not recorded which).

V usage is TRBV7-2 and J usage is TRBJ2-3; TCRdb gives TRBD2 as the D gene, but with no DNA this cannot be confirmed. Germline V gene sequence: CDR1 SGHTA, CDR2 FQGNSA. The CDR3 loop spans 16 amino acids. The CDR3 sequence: CASSPKGGQGTDTQYF.

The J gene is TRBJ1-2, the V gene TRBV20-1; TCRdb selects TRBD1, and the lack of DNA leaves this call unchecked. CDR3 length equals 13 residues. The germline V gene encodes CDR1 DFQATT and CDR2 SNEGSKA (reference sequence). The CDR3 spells CSATEAGAYGYTF.

CDR3 region: CASSLGGFSNQPQHF. The chain recombines TRBV5-1 with TRBJ1-5. Germline CDR1 is SGHRS and CDR2 is YFSETQ. The CDR3 is 15 residues long.

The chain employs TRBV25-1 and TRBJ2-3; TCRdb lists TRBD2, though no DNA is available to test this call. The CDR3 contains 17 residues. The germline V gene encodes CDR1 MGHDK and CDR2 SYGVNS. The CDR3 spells CASSDRRLAGDRDTQYF.

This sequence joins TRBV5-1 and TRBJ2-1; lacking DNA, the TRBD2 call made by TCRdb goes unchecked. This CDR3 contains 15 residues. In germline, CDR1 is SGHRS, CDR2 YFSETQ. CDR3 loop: CASKELAGSYNEQFF.

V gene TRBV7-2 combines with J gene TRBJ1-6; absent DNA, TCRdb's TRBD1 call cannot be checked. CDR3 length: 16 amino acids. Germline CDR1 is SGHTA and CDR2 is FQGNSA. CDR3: CASSLGTGAMNSPLHF.

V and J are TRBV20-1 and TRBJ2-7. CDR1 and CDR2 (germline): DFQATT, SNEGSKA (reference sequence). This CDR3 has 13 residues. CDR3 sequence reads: CSAPSGLTYEQYF.

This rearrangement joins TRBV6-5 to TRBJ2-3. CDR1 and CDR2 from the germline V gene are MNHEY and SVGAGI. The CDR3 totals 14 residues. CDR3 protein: CASRLQPGTDTQYF.

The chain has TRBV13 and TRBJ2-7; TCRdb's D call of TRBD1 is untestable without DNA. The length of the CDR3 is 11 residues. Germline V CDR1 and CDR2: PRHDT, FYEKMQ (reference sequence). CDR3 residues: CASSLGGATYF.

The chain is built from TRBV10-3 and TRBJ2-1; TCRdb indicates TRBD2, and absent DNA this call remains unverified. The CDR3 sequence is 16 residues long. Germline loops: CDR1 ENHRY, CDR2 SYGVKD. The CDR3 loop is CAISESGDYLHNEQFF.

CDR3: CASSLAWTQETQYF. The chain employs TRBV7-9 and TRBJ2-5. CDR3 length: 14 amino acids. From germline, CDR1 is SEHNR and CDR2 FQNEAQ (reference sequence).

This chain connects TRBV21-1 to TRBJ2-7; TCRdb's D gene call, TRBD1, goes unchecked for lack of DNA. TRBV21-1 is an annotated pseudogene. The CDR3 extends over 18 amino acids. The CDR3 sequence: CASSKVRDRGRSPYEQYF.

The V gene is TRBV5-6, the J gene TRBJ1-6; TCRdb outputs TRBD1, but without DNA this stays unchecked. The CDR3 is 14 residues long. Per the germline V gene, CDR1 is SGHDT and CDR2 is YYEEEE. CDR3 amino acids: CASSQDRGASPLHF.

The CDR3 loop is CSVGRLGHGYTF. This chain links TRBV29-1 with TRBJ1-2. Germline V gives CDR1 SQVTM, CDR2 ANQGSEA. The length of the CDR3 is 12 residues.